The sample holds a few counts of the clone carrying this T cell receptor beta chain. TCR beta CDR3 regions were amplified from RNA transcripts. HTBI primers were used in a first-round RT-PCR, which preceded a second-round multiplex PCR. Using its own MiXCR run on the multiplex PCR reads, TCRdb lists one record per CDR3 protein. The table includes about 240,000 distinct CDR3 sequences, around 50% detected once. The sample originates from a study of Graves' ophthalmopathy and Graves' hyperthyroidism. Trimming at V came to 3 bases and at J to 2 bases, leaving 4 bases not matched to a gene. Germline V gives CDR1 DFQATT, CDR2 SNEGSKA (reference sequence). CDR3 size: 14 residues.

V and J are TRBV20-1 and TRBJ2-7; 10 bases match TRBD2. Sequencing input: peripheral blood. The source of this sequence is an adult man with Graves' ophthalmopathy. The CDR3 is CSARRSGRAYEQYF. The CDR3 coding sequence is TGCAGTGCTAGGAGGAGCGGGAGGGCCTACGAGCAGTACTTC.